A selection of T cell receptor beta chains follows, all from one sample in a study of blood T cell repertoires in COVID-19. Measured with immunoSEQ multiplex PCR; TCRdb has only the in-frame clones, and not every one. The sample has some 240,000 clones, 80% to 95% seen once. The sample taken for sequencing was peripheral blood. All receptors come from a man in his 60s with COVID-19, enrolled during active disease. The CDR3 runs from the conserved cysteine through the conserved F or W. The D gene is left open where the match is weak. For some rows the clone size is stated as once, few or many, or as a class when expanded; others skip it.

clone size	V gene	D gene	J gene	CDR3 protein	CDR3 DNA
.	TRBV16	TRBD2	TRBJ2-3	CASSQGLAGVTDTQYF	TGTGCCAGCAGCCAAGGACTAGCGGGGGTCACAGATACGCAGTATTTT
.	TRBV5-1	TRBD1	TRBJ2-7	CASSLGQGAYEQYF	TGCGCCAGCAGCTTGGGGCAGGGGGCTTACGAGCAGTACTTC
.	TRBV11-2	.	TRBJ1-3	CASSSRDSRSGNTIYF	TGTGCCAGCAGCTCACGGGACTCACGCTCTGGAAACACCATATATTTT
.	TRBV18	.	TRBJ2-2	CASSTSGSTGELFF	TGTGCCAGCTCAACCTCGGGGAGCACCGGGGAGCTGTTTTTT
once	TRBV27	TRBD2	TRBJ2-3	CASSRTSGAGDTQYF	TGTGCCAGCAGCCGTACTAGCGGGGCGGGGGATACGCAGTATTTT
.	TRBV19	TRBD1	TRBJ1-5	CASSPGQSNQPQHF	TGTGCCAGTAGTCCGGGACAGAGCAATCAGCCCCAGCATTTT
once	TRBV23-1	TRBD1	TRBJ1-3	CASGDRGSGNTIYF	TGCGCCAGCGGAGACAGGGGCTCTGGAAACACCATATATTTT
.	TRBV6-5	TRBD1	TRBJ1-3	CASSHGTEGNTIYF	TGTGCCAGCAGTCACGGGACAGAAGGAAACACCATATATTTT
.	TRBV6-2/TRBV6-3	TRBD1	TRBJ2-2	CASSSFIGTGQNTGELFF	TGTGCCAGCAGTTCCTTTATCGGGACAGGACAGAACACCGGGGAGCTGTTTTTT
.	TRBV29-1	.	TRBJ1-2	CSVADSPRGYTF	TGCAGCGTCGCCGACAGCCCGCGGGGCTACACCTTC
.	TRBV6-5	.	TRBJ1-1	CASSYSSPQGVTEAFF	TGTGCCAGCAGTTACTCGAGCCCCCAGGGCGTAACTGAAGCTTTCTTT
.	TRBV19	TRBD1	TRBJ1-1	CASSDPGQGGTEAFF	TGTGCCAGTAGTGACCCGGGACAGGGAGGCACTGAAGCTTTCTTT
once	TRBV2	.	TRBJ2-7	CASSEETGSSYEQYF	TGTGCCAGCAGTGAAGAGACGGGGAGCTCCTACGAGCAGTACTTC
.	TRBV28	TRBD1	TRBJ1-2	CASRARTGFRGYTF	TGTGCCAGCCGAGCTCGGACAGGGTTTCGTGGCTACACCTTC
.	TRBV29-1	.	TRBJ1-5	CSVADSGDQPQHF	TGCAGCGTCGCAGACAGTGGCGATCAGCCCCAGCATTTT
.	TRBV5-1	TRBD1	TRBJ1-1	CASSLASQGSLLGTEAFF	TGCGCCAGCAGCTTGGCCTCACAGGGGTCCCTCTTGGGCACTGAAGCTTTCTTT
.	TRBV5-1	TRBD1	TRBJ1-6	CASSLPTGGRDSPLHF	TGCGCCAGCAGCTTACCCACAGGGGGCCGGGATTCACCCCTCCACTTT
.	TRBV10-2	TRBD1	TRBJ1-2	CASNSGQGENYGYTF	TGCGCCAGCAACTCCGGACAGGGAGAGAACTATGGCTACACCTTC
.	TRBV7-2	TRBD2	TRBJ2-1	CASSLMRLAGGPDEQFF	TGTGCCAGCAGCCTTATGAGACTAGCGGGAGGGCCGGATGAGCAGTTCTTC
.	TRBV28	TRBD2	TRBJ2-7	CASSLPAGISYEQYF	TGTGCCAGCAGTTTACCAGCGGGAATCTCCTACGAGCAGTACTTC
.	TRBV7-9	.	TRBJ2-1	CASSSPRVDYNEQFF	TGTGCCAGCAGCTCCCCTCGGGTCGACTACAATGAGCAGTTCTTC
.	TRBV18	.	TRBJ2-2	CASSPPAPNTGELFF	TGTGCCAGCTCACCACCAGCACCCAATACCGGGGAGCTGTTTTTT
.	TRBV18	.	TRBJ2-1	CASSPGLDRTDEQFF	TGTGCCAGCTCACCAGGTCTAGACCGCACCGATGAGCAGTTCTTC